The present TCR beta chain was sequenced within a study of blood T cell repertoires in COVID-19. CDR3 length: 10 residues. V was clipped by 9 bases and J by 2 bases, with 2 bases between them. The V gene's germline CDR1 is LNHDA and CDR2 SQIVND (reference sequence). How the authors handled the data: By means of reference gene primer amplification, nucleated cell counts were estimated. Data came from immunoSEQ multiplex PCR; TCRdb stores just in-frame clones and leaves some out. V, J and clone size reflect that table, while D and trimming were determined from the DNA. The sample holds under 150,000 clones, 70% to 90% seen once.

The chain employs TRBV19 and TRBJ1-3; D is unresolved. Sequenced material: peripheral blood. The sequence came from a woman between 50 and 59 years old with acute or convalescent COVID-19. CDR3 sequence: CASTGNTIYF. The CDR3 bases are TGTGCCAGCACTGGAAACACCATATATTTT.